This T cell receptor (beta chain) was profiled in a study of T cell responses to AZD1222 COVID-19 vaccine. Study-wide results and caveats: Sampling captured repertoires only after the peak T cell response. Spike-specific TCR breadth and depth rose after two AZD1222 doses.

The V gene end was trimmed by 7 bases and the J gene end by 5 bases; junction bases not matched to a gene: 8. In germline, CDR1 is LNHDA, CDR2 SQIVND (reference sequence). This CDR3 is built from 15 residues. Notes on this clone: Its antigen is as yet unknown.

The method was immunoSEQ multiplex PCR; TCRdb's version includes in-frame clones alone and lacks a portion of them. The table records 150,000 or so clones, under 95% of them present only once. The chain combines TRBV19 with TRBJ2-2; 9 nucleotides line up with TRBD2. Sample: peripheral blood, taken on day 0 of AZD1222 vaccination. This TCR derives from an adult in good health. The CDR3 nucleotides read TGTGCCAGTACCTCCTTAGCGGGGGATACCGGGGAGCTGTTTTTT. It specifies CASTSLAGDTGELFF.